These 23 T cell receptor beta chains share one sample of origin, sequenced in a study of shared clonotypes between healthy human individuals. Sequencing was performed with immunoSEQ multiplex PCR; in TCRdb, only in-frame clones are kept and a portion is missing. The data hold 600,000 or so clones, with 95% to 98% observed a single time. Naive CD8 cells lacked CD45RO, underwent positive selection for CCR7 and left out terminally differentiated effector memory CD45RA+ cells. The material sequenced was naive CD8+ T cells sorted from blood. The source of these receptors is a man aged 30-40 years in good health.

V gene TRBV28 combines with J gene TRBJ2-7; 8 bases are shared with TRBD1. V was pared by 6 bases and J by 0 bases, with 7 bases of the junction left unmatched. Germline V CDR1 and CDR2: MDHEN, SYDVKM. The CDR3 totals 15 residues. The CDR3: CASRNRDRSSYEQYF. The CDR3 nucleotides are TGTGCCAGCAGAAACCGGGACAGGAGCTCCTACGAGCAGTACTTC.

The chain carries TRBV5-1 and TRBJ2-3, with no clear D. Trimming cost V 1 base and J 0 bases, with 6 bases left between them. The length of the CDR3 is 14 residues. The germline V gene has CDR1 SGHRS and CDR2 YFSETQ. The DNA for the CDR3 is TGCGCCAGCAGCTTGCGGGTTAGCACAGATACGCAGTATTTT. It yields the protein CASSLRVSTDTQYF.

The V gene is TRBV29-1, the J gene TRBJ2-5, with 7 bases that match TRBD2. From germline, CDR1 is SQVTM and CDR2 ANQGSEA. V shed 0 bases and J 7 bases; nucleotides not matched to a gene: 8. This CDR3 has 14 residues. CDR3 bases: TGCAGCGTTGAAGACGAGCGGGGAGTTTTGACCCAGTACTTC. Its protein is CSVEDERGVLTQYF.

The V and J genes are TRBV11-2 and TRBJ1-2; D not resolved. The CDR3 is 14 residues long. Germline-derived CDR1 and CDR2 are SGHAT and FQNNGV. V was cut by 5 bases and J by 2 bases, with 12 bases left in between. In DNA form, the CDR3 reads TGTGCCAGCAGCGTAGTAGGGCCGAACTATGGCTACACCTTC. Encoded protein: CASSVVGPNYGYTF.

This clone was recorded once. The rearrangement uses TRBV11-2 and TRBJ1-2; D remains ambiguous. V lost 5 bases to trimming and J lost 4 bases, with 17 bases between them. This CDR3 region has 15 residues. The germline gives CDR1 SGHAT, CDR2 FQNNGV. The CDR3 region has the DNA TGTGCCAGCAGCCCCACCGACTGGGAGGGCTATGGCTACACCTTC. Its translation is CASSPTDWEGYGYTF.

This chain links TRBV4-1 with TRBJ1-1, with no clear D. Germline V CDR1 and CDR2: MGHRA, YSYEKL. V was clipped by 0 bases and J by 0 bases, with 11 bases between them. CDR3 size: 16 residues. The CDR3 DNA reads TGCGCCAGCAGCCAAGAGCTGGACCTGATGAACACTGAAGCTTTCTTT. Protein sequence: CASSQELDLMNTEAFF.

This clone was picked up one time. J is TRBJ1-2 and V is TRBV27; TRBD1 agrees at 7 bases. After removal of 4 bases from V and 5 bases from J, the junction contained 10 bases not matched to a gene. The CDR3 spans 15 residues. Germline V lookup: CDR1 MNHEY, CDR2 SMNVEV (reference sequence). CDR3 nucleotide sequence: TGTGCCAGCAGTTGGAGACAGGGTTCCTCTTATGGCTACACCTTC. It yields the protein CASSWRQGSSYGYTF.

This chain links TRBV7-9 with TRBJ2-1, with 8 bases matching TRBD1. From germline, CDR1 is SEHNR and CDR2 FQNEAQ (reference sequence). V trimming: 3 bases; J trimming: 1 base; junction bases outside the gene matches: 2. The CDR3 is 15 residues long. In DNA form, the CDR3 reads TGTGCCAGCAGCTTCAGGGGGCGGTCCTACAATGAGCAGTTCTTC. Encoded protein: CASSFRGRSYNEQFF.

The rearrangement links TRBV27 to TRBJ2-1; 10 bases match TRBD2. Trimming took 4 bases from V and 4 from J; bases not matched to a gene: 1. The CDR3 runs 14 residues. Germline CDR1 reads MNHEY; CDR2 reads SMNVEV (reference sequence). CDR3 nucleotide sequence: TGTGCCAGCAGTTGGACTAGCGGTTACAATGAGCAGTTCTTC. As protein: CASSWTSGYNEQFF.

This chain uses TRBV27 with TRBJ1-5; 7 positions agree with TRBD1. The CDR3 is 14 residues long. Germline loops: CDR1 MNHEY, CDR2 SMNVEV (reference sequence). V lost 6 bases, J lost 3 bases, and 5 bases stayed unmatched. In DNA form, the CDR3 reads TGTGCCAGCAGCCCGACAGGGTACAATCAGCCCCAGCATTTT. As protein: CASSPTGYNQPQHF.

V gene TRBV7-9 combines with J gene TRBJ1-1; 9 nucleotides align to TRBD1. The length of the CDR3 is 15 residues. Trimming at V came to 3 bases and at J to 0 bases, leaving 2 bases not matched to a gene. CDR1 SEHNR and CDR2 FQNEAQ come from the germline V gene (reference sequence). CDR3 loop: CASSLGQGLNTEAFF. The CDR3 nucleotides are TGTGCCAGCAGCTTGGGACAGGGCCTGAACACTGAAGCTTTCTTT.

This clone was picked up one time. At the DNA level, this CDR3 is encoded by other sequences in the same sample as well. The CDR3 region has the DNA TGTGCCAGCAGTTACTCGGGGCAGGGCTACGAGCAGTACTTC. Amino acid sequence: CASSYSGQGYEQYF. The chain couples TRBV6-6 to TRBJ2-7; the D gene is possibly TRBD1 (5 bases). CDR3 size: 14 residues. Germline loops: CDR1 MNHNY, CDR2 SVGAGI (reference sequence). V was pared by 0 bases and J by 3 bases, with 9 bases between.

The V gene is TRBV9, the J gene TRBJ2-7, with 7 bases that match TRBD2. This CDR3 is 12 amino acids long. Germline CDR1 is SGDLS and CDR2 is YYNGEE. V lost 7 bases, J lost 4 bases, and 5 bases stayed unmatched. The CDR3 loop reads CASGRGDYEQYF. Written as DNA, the CDR3 is TGTGCCAGCGGGAGGGGTGATTACGAGCAGTACTTC.

In regard to this clone: Other DNA sequences in this sample translate to the same CDR3. The J gene is TRBJ1-5, the V gene TRBV27; D remains unclear. This CDR3 contains 13 residues. The V end was cut by 4 bases, the J end by 2 bases, with 6 bases between. Germline CDR1 is MNHEY and CDR2 is SMNVEV (reference sequence). The CDR3 reads CASSSRGNQPQHF. In DNA, the CDR3 is TGTGCCAGCAGTTCGCGCGGCAATCAGCCCCAGCATTTT.

This clone came up once. CDR3 nucleotide sequence: TGTGCCAGTAGTAGACCAGGGCGGGAGCAGCCCCAGCATTTT. Translation gives CASSRPGREQPQHF. The V and J genes are TRBV19 and TRBJ1-5, with D perhaps matching TRBD1 (5 bases). The CDR3 totals 14 residues. V was pared by 4 bases and J by 7 bases, with 14 bases between. Germline assignment: CDR1 LNHDA and CDR2 SQIVND (reference sequence).

This chain uses TRBV7-6 with TRBJ2-7; D may be TRBD2 (5 bases). Trimming removed 1 base from V and 5 bases from J, with 12 bases in between. CDR1 is SGHVS and CDR2 is FNYEAQ in the germline V gene. The CDR3 sequence is 14 residues long. DNA for the CDR3: TGTGCCAGCAGCTTAGAAACTAGTCTACACGAGCAGTACTTC. Its protein is CASSLETSLHEQYF.

The chain carries TRBV19 and TRBJ2-1; 7 bases align to TRBD1. The CDR3 has 13 amino acids. The germline V gene encodes CDR1 LNHDA and CDR2 SQIVND (reference sequence). V gave up 5 bases and J gave up 7 bases; unmatched junction bases: 5. CDR3 loop: CASSLRTGNEQFF. The CDR3 DNA is TGTGCCAGTAGTCTCAGGACAGGTAATGAGCAGTTCTTC.

This clone was seen once. The chain uses TRBV14 and TRBJ2-1; D gene uncertain. CDR1 is SGHDN and CDR2 is FVKESK in the germline V gene. This CDR3 spans 12 amino acids. Trimming removed 1 base from V and 7 bases from J, with 5 bases in between. The CDR3 DNA reads TGTGCCAGCAGCCAAGTGATGAATGAGCAGTTCTTC. Residues: CASSQVMNEQFF.

The chain is built from TRBV7-9 and TRBJ2-1; D gene uncertain. The germline gives CDR1 SEHNR, CDR2 FQNEAQ (reference sequence). This CDR3 region has 13 residues. V gave up 4 bases and J gave up 9 bases, with 13 bases separating them. CDR3 residues: CASSSYVPFEQFF. CDR3 nucleotide sequence: TGTGCCAGCAGCTCCTATGTCCCGTTTGAGCAGTTCTTC.

DNA of the CDR3: TGTGCCAGCAGTCAACCGGGGGGGACTATAACCTTC. Translated: CASSQPGGTITF. The rearrangement links TRBV28 to TRBJ1-2; the D gene is possibly TRBD1 (5 bases). Looked up from germline, CDR1 is MDHEN and CDR2 is SYDVKM. Between the trimmed V and J ends, which lost 5 bases and 14 bases, there was a span of 18 bases. The CDR3 is made up of 12 amino acids.

The rearrangement links TRBV14 to TRBJ2-2; D is undetermined. This CDR3 region has 13 residues. V lost 0 bases to trimming and J lost 3 bases, with 2 bases between them. CDR1 SGHDN and CDR2 FVKESK come from the germline V gene. The CDR3 here is CASSQEYTGELFF. CDR3 DNA: TGTGCCAGCAGCCAAGAATACACCGGGGAGCTGTTTTTT.

The J gene is TRBJ2-1, the V gene TRBV7-6; D is unresolved. The germline V and J ends were trimmed by 8 bases and 6 bases, with 11 bases remaining between them. The V gene's germline CDR1 is SGHVS and CDR2 FNYEAQ. The CDR3 has 12 residues. CDR3 in amino acids: CASGLLGNEQFF. In nucleotides, the CDR3 is TGTGCCAGCGGATTATTGGGCAATGAGCAGTTCTTC.

The gene calls are TRBV9 and TRBJ2-6; possible D gene TRBD1, 5 bases. Between the trimmed V and J ends, which lost 4 bases and 0 bases, there was a span of 14 bases. The CDR3 has 17 residues. CDR1 is SGDLS and CDR2 is YYNGEE in the germline V gene. The CDR3 DNA follows: TGTGCCAGCAGCCCCCGCAGGGAAAGCTCTGGGGCCAACGTCCTGACTTTC. Translated: CASSPRRESSGANVLTF.